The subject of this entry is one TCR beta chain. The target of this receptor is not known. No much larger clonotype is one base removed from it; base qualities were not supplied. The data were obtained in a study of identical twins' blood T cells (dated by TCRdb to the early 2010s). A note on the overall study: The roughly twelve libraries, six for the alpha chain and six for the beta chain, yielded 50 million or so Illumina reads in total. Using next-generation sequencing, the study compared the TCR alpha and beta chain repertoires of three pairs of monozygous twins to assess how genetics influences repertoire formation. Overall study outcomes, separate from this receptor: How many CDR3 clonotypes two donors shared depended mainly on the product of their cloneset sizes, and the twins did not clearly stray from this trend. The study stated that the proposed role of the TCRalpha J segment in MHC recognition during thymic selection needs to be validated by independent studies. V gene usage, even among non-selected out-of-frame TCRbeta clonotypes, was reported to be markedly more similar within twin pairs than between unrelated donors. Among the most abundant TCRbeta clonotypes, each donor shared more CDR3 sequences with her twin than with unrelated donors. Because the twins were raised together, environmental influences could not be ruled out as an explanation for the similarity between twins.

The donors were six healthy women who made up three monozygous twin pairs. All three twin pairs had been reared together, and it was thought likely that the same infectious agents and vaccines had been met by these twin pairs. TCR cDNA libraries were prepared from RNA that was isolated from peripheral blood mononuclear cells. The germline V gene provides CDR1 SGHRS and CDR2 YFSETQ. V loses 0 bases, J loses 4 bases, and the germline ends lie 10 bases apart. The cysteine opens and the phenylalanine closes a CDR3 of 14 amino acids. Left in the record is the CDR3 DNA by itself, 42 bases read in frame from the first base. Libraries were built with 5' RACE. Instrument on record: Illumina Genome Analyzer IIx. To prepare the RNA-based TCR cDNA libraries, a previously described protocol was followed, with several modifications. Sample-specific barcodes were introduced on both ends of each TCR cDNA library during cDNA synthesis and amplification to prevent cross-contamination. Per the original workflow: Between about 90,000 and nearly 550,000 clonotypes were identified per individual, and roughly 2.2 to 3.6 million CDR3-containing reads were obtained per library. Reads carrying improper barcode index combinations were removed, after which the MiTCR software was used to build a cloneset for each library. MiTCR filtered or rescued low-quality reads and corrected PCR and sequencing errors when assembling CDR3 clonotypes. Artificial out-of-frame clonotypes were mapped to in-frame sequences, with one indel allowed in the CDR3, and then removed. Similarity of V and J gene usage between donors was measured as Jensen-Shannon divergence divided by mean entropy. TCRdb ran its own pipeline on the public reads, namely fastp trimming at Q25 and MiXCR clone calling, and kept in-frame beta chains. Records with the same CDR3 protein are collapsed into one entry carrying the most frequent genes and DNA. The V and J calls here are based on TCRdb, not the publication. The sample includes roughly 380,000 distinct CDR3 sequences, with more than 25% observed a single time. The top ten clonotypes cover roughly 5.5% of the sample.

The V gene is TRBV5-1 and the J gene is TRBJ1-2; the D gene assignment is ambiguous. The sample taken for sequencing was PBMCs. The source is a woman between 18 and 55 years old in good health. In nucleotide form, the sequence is TGCGCCAGCAGCTTGGAGATCGCCGGCTATGGCTACACCTTC. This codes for CASSLEIAGYGYTF.